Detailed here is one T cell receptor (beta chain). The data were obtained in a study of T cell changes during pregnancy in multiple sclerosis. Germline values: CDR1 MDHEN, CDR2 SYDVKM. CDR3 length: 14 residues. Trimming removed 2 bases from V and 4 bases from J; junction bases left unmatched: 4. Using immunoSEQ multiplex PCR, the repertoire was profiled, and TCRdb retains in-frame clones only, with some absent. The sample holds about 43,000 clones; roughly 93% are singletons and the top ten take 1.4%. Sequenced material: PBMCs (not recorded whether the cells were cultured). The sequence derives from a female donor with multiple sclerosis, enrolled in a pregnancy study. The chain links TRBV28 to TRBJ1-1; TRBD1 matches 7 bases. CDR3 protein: CASSLRRQGTEAFF. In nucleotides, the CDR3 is TGTGCCAGCAGTTTACGCAGACAGGGCACTGAAGCTTTCTTT.